Reported below is one TCR beta chain. The repertoire was sequenced with immunoSEQ multiplex PCR; TCRdb's copy has only in-frame clones and lacks some. The data contain about 120,000 clones, about nine tenths of them singletons. These data originate in a study of T cell responses to AZD1222 COVID-19 vaccine. V dropped 0 bases and J dropped 6; count of bases not matched to a gene: 11. The germline V gene encodes CDR1 SGHRS and CDR2 YFSETQ. The CDR3 sequence is 18 residues long. This clonotype was sampled from an adult in good health. The specimen was peripheral blood, collected on day 0 of MenACWY control vaccination. The chain recombines TRBV5-1 with TRBJ1-5; 11 bases match TRBD1. In nucleotides, the CDR3 is TGCGCCAGCAGCTTGGACAGGGACAGGGGGAATGTTATTCAGCCCCAGCATTTT. Translated: CASSLDRDRGNVIQPQHF. Based on the CDR3 plus reference TRBV5-1 and TRBJ1-5, the full variable domain is KAGVTQTPRYLIKTRGQQVTLSCSPISGHRSVSWYQQTPGQGLQFLFEYFSETQRNKGNFPGRFSGRQFSNSRSEMNVSTLELGDSALYLCASSLDRDRGNVIQPQHFGDGTRLSIL.